One T cell receptor beta chain is described in this entry. What this receptor recognizes is not known. Base qualities are not at hand, and no much larger clone is one base apart. V ends up 3 bases short and J 2 bases short, with an unmatched junction base count of 5. The germline V gene encodes CDR1 GTSNPN and CDR2 SVGIG (reference sequence). Measured from the cysteine to the phenylalanine, the CDR3 is 16 residues long. The only DNA kept is the CDR3, 48 bases in frame from the first base. Genomic DNA was extracted from sorted cells for sequencing of the TCRbeta CDR3 region. The immunoSEQ Assay was used to sequence the TCRbeta CDR3 regions. TCRdb stores this immuneACCESS table with in-frame sequences only. Part of the clones is absent; in the studies checked, under half of the shortfall reflects unresolved V genes, and no reason is known for the rest. The sample table holds about 110,000 clones, of which about 91% were seen once. Under 0.85% of the sample belongs to the ten largest clones.

Patients with a history of autoimmune disease or receiving systemic immunosuppression were excluded from the trial. Peripheral blood for TCR sequencing was collected from all dose cohorts at baseline, on cycle 4 day 1, and on cycle 7 day 1. Samples came from an open-label, multicenter, first-in-human phase I dose-escalation trial of ivuxolimab. Adults with locally advanced or metastatic head and neck squamous cell, hepatocellular, melanoma or renal cell carcinoma were enrolled in the trial. Before TCR sequencing, CD4+ and CD8+ T cells were separately sorted from peripheral blood. The sample originates from a study of OX40 agonist ivuxolimab in advanced cancers. Background on the whole study: Ivuxolimab was a fully human IgG2 agonistic monoclonal antibody targeting the costimulatory receptor OX40 (CD134). Intravenous ivuxolimab was administered to patients every 2 weeks at six dose levels: 0.01, 0.1, 0.3, 1.5, 3 and 10 mg/kg. Of the 52 patients in dose escalation, 19 had hepatocellular carcinoma, about 15 had melanoma, 9 had renal cell carcinoma and 9 had head and neck cancer. A male proportion of roughly 85% and a mean age of 60 years, ranging from about 20 to 85, were recorded for the dose-escalation cohort. Patients were allowed to have had prior anti-PD-1, anti-PD-L1 or anti-CTLA-4 therapy, and 30% to 40% of the dose-escalation patients had been treated with checkpoint inhibitors. Partial responses were achieved by three dose-escalation patients, of whom one had hepatocellular carcinoma and two had cutaneous melanoma. Peripheral TCRbeta sequencing was intended to test whether TCR sequence diversity was altered and clonal T-cell expansion was caused by ivuxolimab. The paper covers the monotherapy dose-escalation part of the phase I ivuxolimab trial, which included N of about 50 patients.

Overall results and qualifications from the work: In the 0.1-3.0 mg/kg groups, partial responders were among the patients with the lowest normalized peripheral clonal expansion, particularly in CD8+ T cells. After ivuxolimab, more expanded clones were found on average in CD8+ T cells than in CD4+ T cells. Low levels of normalized T-cell clonal expansion were also seen in some patients who did not respond. Antigen specificity was not determined for the clonally expanded peripheral T cells. At doses of 0.1 to 3.0 mg/kg, clonal expansion of both CD4+ and CD8+ blood T cells was observed from baseline to week 6.

The clonotype comes from an adult with an advanced solid tumor such as melanoma, head and neck, liver or kidney cancer. Sequencing used CD4+ or CD8+ T cells sorted from blood, obtained in a trial of the OX40 agonist ivuxolimab. Recombination connected TRBV30 to TRBJ1-4; 11 bases in between match TRBD1. The CDR3 sequence is CAWSRDRGYTNEKLFF. The base sequence is TGTGCCTGGAGCCGGGACAGGGGGTATACTAATGAAAAACTGTTTTTT.